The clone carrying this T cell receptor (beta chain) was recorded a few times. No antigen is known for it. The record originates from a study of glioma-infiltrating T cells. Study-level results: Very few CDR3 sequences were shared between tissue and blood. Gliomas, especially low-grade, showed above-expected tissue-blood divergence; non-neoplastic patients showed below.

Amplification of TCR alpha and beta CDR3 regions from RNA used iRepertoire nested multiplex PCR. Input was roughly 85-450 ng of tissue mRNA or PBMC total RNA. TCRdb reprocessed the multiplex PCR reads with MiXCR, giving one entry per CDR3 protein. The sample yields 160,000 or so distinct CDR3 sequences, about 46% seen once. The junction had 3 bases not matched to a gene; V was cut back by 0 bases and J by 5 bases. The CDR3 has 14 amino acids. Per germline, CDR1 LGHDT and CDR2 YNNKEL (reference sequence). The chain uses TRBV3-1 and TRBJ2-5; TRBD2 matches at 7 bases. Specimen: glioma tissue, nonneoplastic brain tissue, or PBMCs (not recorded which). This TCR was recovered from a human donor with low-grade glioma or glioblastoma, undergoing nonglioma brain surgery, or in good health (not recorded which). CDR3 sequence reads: CASSQDMGGETQYF. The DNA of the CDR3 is TGTGCCAGCAGCCAAGATATGGGAGGGGAGACCCAGTACTTC.